These 21 T cell receptor beta chains were all obtained from the same sample, sequenced in a study of OX40 agonist ivuxolimab in advanced cancers. The data were produced by immunoSEQ multiplex PCR, yet TCRdb's version contains in-frame clones alone and is incomplete. The sample has some 33,000 clones, around 87% seen once; the top ten hold 30% to 35%. The material sequenced was CD4+ or CD8+ T cells sorted from blood, taken in a trial of the OX40 agonist ivuxolimab. Receptors originate from an adult with an advanced solid tumor such as melanoma, head and neck, liver or kidney cancer.

This clone was recorded once. The rearrangement joins TRBV15 to TRBJ2-1, with 7 bases fitting TRBD2. Germline loops: CDR1 LNHNV, CDR2 YYDKDF (reference sequence). V dropped 3 bases and J dropped 9; count of bases not matched to a gene: 11. This CDR3 has 15 residues. CDR3 nucleotides: TGTGCCACCAGCAGCCCTGGAGGTAGCGGGTTTGAGCAGTTCTTC. Residues: CATSSPGGSGFEQFF.

V is TRBV6-1 and J is TRBJ1-5; no firm D call. Germline V gene data show CDR1 as MNHNS and CDR2 as SASEGT. CDR3 size: 15 residues. V lost 1 base and J 1 base, leaving 8 bases between the germline ends. As DNA, the CDR3 is TGTGCCAGCAGTGAAGTGATTGGCAGCAATCAGCCCCAGCATTTT. Translation gives CASSEVIGSNQPQHF.

V gene TRBV5-8 combines with J gene TRBJ1-1, with no clear D. The CDR3 covers 12 residues. Between the trimmed V and J ends, which lost 1 base and 1 base, there was a span of 2 bases. Per the germline V gene, CDR1 is SGHTS and CDR2 is YDEGEE. CDR3 bases: TGTGCCAGCAGCTTGTGGAACACTGAAGCTTTCTTT. This gives the protein CASSLWNTEAFF.

V and J are TRBV9 and TRBJ1-2; D unclear. CDR1 is SGDLS and CDR2 is YYNGEE in the germline V gene. V was shortened by 5 bases and J by 3 bases, with 14 bases between the two germline ends. The CDR3 contains 14 residues. The CDR3 reads CASRRAKEDYGYTF. The DNA of the CDR3 is TGTGCCAGCAGAAGGGCTAAAGAGGACTATGGCTACACCTTC.

This chain connects TRBV6-6 to TRBJ1-4; TRBD1 is a possible D gene (6 bases). Germline-derived CDR1 and CDR2 are MNHNY and SVGAGI (reference sequence). Trimming removed 0 bases from V and 5 bases from J, with 13 bases in between. This CDR3 is built from 16 residues. The chain's CDR3 is CASSYSSSGVNEKLFF. For the CDR3, the DNA is TGTGCCAGCAGTTACTCGAGTTCAGGGGTAAATGAAAAACTGTTTTTT.

This rearrangement joins TRBV9 to TRBJ2-7; the D gene is possibly TRBD2 (6 bases). V was cut by 3 bases and J by 2 bases, with 15 bases left in between. The CDR3 extends over 15 amino acids. Germline V gene sequence: CDR1 SGDLS, CDR2 YYNGEE. CDR3 region: CASSASGEATYEQYF. The CDR3 nucleotides are TGTGCCAGCAGCGCATCCGGGGAGGCAACCTACGAGCAGTACTTC.

The gene calls are TRBV10-1 and TRBJ2-7; D uncertain. The CDR3 has 14 amino acids. Looked up from germline, CDR1 is WNHNN and CDR2 is SYGVQD (reference sequence). The V and J ends lost 4 bases and 0 bases respectively, with 10 bases between them. CDR3 DNA: TGCGCCAGCAGTGGCACCGCTAGCTCCTACGAGCAGTACTTC. Translation: CASSGTASSYEQYF.

In this sample, this clone turned up once. The chain recombines TRBV28 with TRBJ2-3; D is undetermined. Trimming took 7 bases from V and 6 from J, leaving 17 bases between them. Germline V gene sequence: CDR1 MDHEN, CDR2 SYDVKM. This CDR3 spans 14 amino acids. CDR3 sequence reads: CASIDTPARDTQYF. Here the CDR3 DNA reads TGTGCCAGCATCGATACGCCGGCAAGGGATACGCAGTATTTT.

The V gene is TRBV19, the J gene TRBJ1-2; D is possibly TRBD1 (6 bases). The V and J ends lost 1 base and 3 bases respectively, with 9 bases between them. The CDR3 contains 14 residues. CDR1 is LNHDA, CDR2 SQIVND, per germline (reference sequence). The CDR3 region is CASSIAQGDYGYTF. Here the CDR3 DNA reads TGTGCCAGTAGTATAGCACAGGGTGACTATGGCTACACCTTC.

J is TRBJ2-7 and V is TRBV30; 10 bases map to TRBD2. The CDR3 spans 14 residues. Germline CDR1 and CDR2: GTSNPN and SVGIG (reference sequence). V shed 4 bases and J 5 bases; nucleotides not matched to a gene: 8. This chain's CDR3 is CAWNQLAGVDEQYF. Here the CDR3 DNA reads TGTGCCTGGAACCAGCTAGCGGGAGTTGACGAGCAGTACTTC.

J is TRBJ2-7 and V is TRBV11-2; 10 bases are shared with TRBD1. Per the germline V gene, CDR1 is SGHAT and CDR2 is FQNNGV. The junction had 5 bases not matched to a gene; V was cut back by 5 bases and J by 1 base. This CDR3 spans 15 amino acids. CDR3 in DNA: TGTGCCAGCAGCCCCGGACAGGGGGGGTCCTACGAGCAGTACTTC. Its protein is CASSPGQGGSYEQYF.

The chain is built from TRBV6-5 and TRBJ1-1, with D hard to call. The CDR3 spans 15 residues. CDR1 is MNHEY and CDR2 is SVGAGI in the germline V gene. The V and J ends lost 3 bases and 3 bases respectively, with 14 bases between them. The CDR3 reads CASSYSGGADTEAFF. The CDR3 nucleotides read TGTGCCAGCAGTTATAGTGGAGGCGCAGACACTGAAGCTTTCTTT.

The V and J genes are TRBV13 and TRBJ2-5; TRBD1 matches 9 bases. Germline V gene data show CDR1 as PRHDT and CDR2 as FYEKMQ (reference sequence). This CDR3 is built from 16 residues. V trimming: 5 bases; J trimming: 4 bases; junction bases outside the gene matches: 11. CDR3 residues: CASSLPGTGSRETQYF. For the CDR3, the DNA is TGTGCCAGCAGCCTCCCTGGGACAGGGTCTAGAGAGACCCAGTACTTC.

The CDR3 nucleotides read TGTGCCAGCAGCCGGCGGCCCAATCAGCCCCAGCATTTT. Its protein product is CASSRRPNQPQHF. This chain connects TRBV7-9 to TRBJ1-5; no reliable D call. Germline assignment: CDR1 SEHNR and CDR2 FQNEAQ (reference sequence). The CDR3 extends over 13 amino acids. V was shortened by 5 bases and J by 3 bases, with 8 bases between the two germline ends.

This chain connects TRBV18 to TRBJ2-1; tentative D call: TRBD1 (6 bases). This CDR3 is built from 13 residues. V was clipped by 5 bases and J by 4 bases, with 9 bases between them. Germline values: CDR1 KGHSH, CDR2 LQKENI. The CDR3 nucleotides are TGTGCCAGCTCAGCAGACAGGTACAATGAGCAGTTCTTC. Translated, it gives CASSADRYNEQFF.

The rearrangement links TRBV28 to TRBJ1-4; D remains ambiguous. Trimming shortened V by 6 bases and J by 2 bases, and 7 bases separated the two germline ends. CDR3 length: 13 amino acids. Germline lookup yields CDR1 MDHEN and CDR2 SYDVKM. DNA of the CDR3: TGTGCCAGCAGCGGTGACACTAATGAAAAACTGTTTTTT. Its translation: CASSGDTNEKLFF.

Only one count was recorded for this clone. This sequence joins TRBV19 and TRBJ2-1, with TRBD2 matching 9 bases. V shed 6 bases and J 7 bases; nucleotides not matched to a gene: 10. Germline CDR1 and CDR2: LNHDA and SQIVND (reference sequence). The CDR3 has 15 residues. CDR3 in amino acids: CASSFSGSWGNEQFF. The CDR3 DNA reads TGTGCCAGTAGCTTTAGCGGGAGCTGGGGAAATGAGCAGTTCTTC. The full variable domain, rest sourced from reference TRBV19 and TRBJ2-1, is DGGITQSPKYLFRKEGQNVTLSCEQNLNHDAMYWYRQDPGQGLRLIYYSQIVNDFQKGDIAEGYSVSREKKESFPLTVTSAQKNPTAFYLCASSFSGSWGNEQFFGPGTRLTVL.

The chain recombines TRBV9 with TRBJ2-2; 7 nucleotides line up with TRBD2. V dropped 0 bases and J dropped 2; count of bases not matched to a gene: 10. CDR3 length: 18 amino acids. CDR1 is SGDLS, CDR2 YYNGEE, per germline. CDR3 loop: CASSVGGGVIPNTGELFF. In DNA form, the CDR3 reads TGTGCCAGCAGCGTAGGGGGAGGGGTCATCCCTAACACCGGGGAGCTGTTTTTT.

The gene calls are TRBV19 and TRBJ1-2; D unresolved. The CDR3 runs to 13 residues. The V gene lost 1 base and the J gene lost 4 bases, with 7 bases spanning the gap. Germline values: CDR1 LNHDA, CDR2 SQIVND (reference sequence). The CDR3, as DNA: TGTGCCAGTAGTATAGCTGGGTTCTATGGCTACACCTTC. Translated, it gives CASSIAGFYGYTF. The whole variable domain, filled in from reference TRBV19 and TRBJ1-2, reads DGGITQSPKYLFRKEGQNVTLSCEQNLNHDAMYWYRQDPGQGLRLIYYSQIVNDFQKGDIAEGYSVSREKKESFPLTVTSAQKNPTAFYLCASSIAGFYGYTFGSGTRLTVV.

Worth noting for this clone: The DNA is omitted, as the CDR3 cannot be located on it reliably, and the CDR3 follows TCRdb's listing. The chain employs TRBV5-1 and TRBJ2-7. The CDR3 is 14 residues long, ends included. Germline CDR1 and CDR2: SGHRS and YFSETQ. This CDR3 is CASSLYSSSGEQYF.

Here the CDR3 reads CAISDSIRSNSPLHF. CDR3 nucleotide sequence: TGTGCCATCAGTGATAGTATCAGAAGTAATTCACCCCTCCACTTT. The V call is TRBV10-3, the J call TRBJ1-6; D not resolved. CDR1 and CDR2 from the germline V gene are ENHRY and SYGVKD. CDR3 length equals 15 residues. The V and J ends lost 3 bases and 6 bases respectively, with 12 bases between them.